The next 22 T cell receptor beta chains were all read from a single sample in a study of T cells expressing NK-cell markers. TCRdb reanalyzed the 5' RACE reads and collapses them to one entry per CDR3 protein, without DNA. The sample data list hundreds of thousands of distinct CDR3 sequences. Sequencing was carried out using blood T cells: a sorted CD56 or NKG2C T cell subset, CD4+ or CD8+ T cells, or bulk PBMC T cells (not recorded which). Receptors originate from a man between 18 and 69 years old in good health.

The chain combines TRBV6-1 with TRBJ2-5; TCRdb names TRBD1, which stays unverified in the absence of DNA. This CDR3 has 14 residues. In germline, CDR1 is MNHNS, CDR2 SASEGT. The chain's CDR3 is CASSSGTAPETQYF.

V is TRBV6-1 and J is TRBJ2-3; TCRdb gives TRBD2 as the D gene, but with no DNA this cannot be confirmed. This CDR3 has 16 amino acids. Germline V CDR1 and CDR2: MNHNS, SASEGT. The CDR3 here is CASSALAGGTTDTQYF.

The CDR3 sequence: CAISDYKSSYNEQFF. J is TRBJ2-1 and V is TRBV10-3. The CDR3 is 15 residues long. Germline lookup yields CDR1 ENHRY and CDR2 SYGVKD.

The chain joins TRBV3-1 to TRBJ1-4. Germline CDR1 is LGHDT and CDR2 is YNNKEL (reference sequence). The CDR3 consists of 17 residues. CDR3 sequence: CASSHGGRRKRGEKLFF.

V and J are TRBV12-3 or TRBV12-4 and TRBJ1-1; TCRdb proposes TRBD1, but this gene call is untestable without DNA. The CDR3 runs to 13 residues. CDR3 amino acids: CASRTPVGNEAFF.

The chain carries TRBV28 and TRBJ1-1. This CDR3 has 17 amino acids. Per the germline V gene, CDR1 is MDHEN and CDR2 is SYDVKM. CDR3 sequence: CASSLWLAGSMNTEAFF.

The genes are TRBV7-9 and TRBJ1-4. The germline CDR1 and CDR2 sequences are SEHNR and FQNEAQ (reference sequence). The CDR3 length is 15 residues. Here the CDR3 reads CASSIGTASNEKLFF.

The chain employs TRBV7-9 and TRBJ1-3. Per the germline V gene, CDR1 is SEHNR and CDR2 is FQNEAQ (reference sequence). CDR3 length equals 14 residues. The CDR3 loop reads CASSPTVPGNTIYF. Based on the CDR3 plus reference TRBV7-9 and TRBJ1-3, the full variable domain is DTGVSQNPRHKITKRGQNVTFRCDPISEHNRLYWYRQTLGQGPEFLTYFQNEAQLEKSRLLSDRFSAERPKGSFSTLEIQRTEQGDSAMYLCASSPTVPGNTIYFGEGSWLTVV.

V usage is TRBV4-1 and J usage is TRBJ2-3; without DNA, the TCRdb call of TRBD2 cannot be checked. The CDR3 length is 18 residues. The V gene's germline CDR1 is MGHRA and CDR2 YSYEKL. This chain's CDR3 is CASSQEEKRGGSTDTQYF.

The V and J genes are TRBV7-9 and TRBJ2-3; as DNA is missing, the TRBD1 call by TCRdb cannot be tested. CDR3 size: 14 residues. The germline V gene encodes CDR1 SEHNR and CDR2 FQNEAQ (reference sequence). The CDR3 sequence: CAGDGTGGVDTQYF.

V is TRBV28 and J is TRBJ2-7; the TCRdb D gene call, TRBD1, has no DNA to confirm it. Germline V gives CDR1 MDHEN, CDR2 SYDVKM. The CDR3 is 13 residues long. This chain's CDR3 is CASRGQAPYEQYF.

This chain connects TRBV6-5 to TRBJ2-7; TCRdb's D call of TRBD2 is untestable without DNA. Germline lookup yields CDR1 MNHEY and CDR2 SVGAGI. The CDR3 is 18 amino acids. CDR3 sequence: CASSYSPSGGLDSYEQYF.

The chain uses TRBV2 and TRBJ2-3; with no DNA, the TCRdb D assignment of TRBD1 cannot be verified. The germline V gene encodes CDR1 SNHLY and CDR2 FYNNEI. The CDR3 consists of 15 residues. The CDR3 spells CASSEIGRGLDTQYF.

The gene calls are TRBV7-2 and TRBJ2-3; TCRdb indicates TRBD1, and absent DNA this call remains unverified. This CDR3 is 16 amino acids long. Germline V lookup: CDR1 SGHTA, CDR2 FQGNSA. This CDR3 reads CASSFEGGYIRDTQYF. The full variable domain, completed using reference TRBV7-2 and TRBJ2-3, is GAGVSQSPSNKVTEKGKDVELRCDPISGHTALYWYRQSLGQGLEFLIYFQGNSAPDKSGLPSDRFSAERTGGSVSTLTIQRTQQEDSAVYLCASSFEGGYIRDTQYFGPGTRLTVL.

The V call is TRBV29-1, the J call TRBJ1-2; absent DNA, TCRdb's TRBD1 call cannot be checked. Germline V gene lookup returns CDR1 SQVTM and CDR2 ANQGSEA. The CDR3 has 13 amino acids. This CDR3 is CSVETGSGYGYTF.

The V call is TRBV6-1, the J call TRBJ2-1. The CDR3 totals 13 residues. Per germline, CDR1 MNHNS and CDR2 SASEGT. CDR3 amino acids: CATRGGSYNEQFF.

This chain uses TRBV7-2 with TRBJ2-5. CDR1 and CDR2 (germline): SGHTA, FQGNSA. The CDR3 length is 13 residues. The CDR3 loop reads CASSLASRVTQYF.

The chain recombines TRBV19 with TRBJ2-7. This CDR3 spans 15 amino acids. Germline CDR1 LNHDA, CDR2 SQIVND (reference sequence). The CDR3 here is CASSISGKSSYEQYF.

This chain connects TRBV5-1 to TRBJ2-1; TCRdb lists TRBD1, though no DNA is available to test this call. CDR1 and CDR2 from the germline V gene are SGHRS and YFSETQ. This CDR3 has 15 amino acids. The CDR3 sequence: CASRTYQGGYNEQFF.

The chain uses TRBV7-2 and TRBJ2-3; TCRdb picks TRBD1, but there is no DNA to check that call. The CDR3 has 16 amino acids. Germline CDR1 is SGHTA and CDR2 is FQGNSA. This CDR3 reads CASSLTRDAGSDTQYF.

The chain employs TRBV5-1 and TRBJ1-2; checking the TCRdb D call of TRBD1 is not possible without DNA. Germline values: CDR1 SGHRS, CDR2 YFSETQ. The CDR3 length is 14 residues. Here the CDR3 reads CASSRGESGHGYTF.

The chain's CDR3 is CASRGGLAGAARTDTQYF. This chain connects TRBV10-3 to TRBJ2-3; checking the TCRdb D call of TRBD2 is not possible without DNA. CDR1 ENHRY and CDR2 SYGVKD come from the germline V gene. CDR3 length: 18 residues.